This TCR beta chain was documented in a study of blood T cell repertoires in COVID-19. Study background: COVID-19 samples from acute and convalescent phases originated in the United States, Italy and Spain. Nucleic acid was either cDNA or gDNA, and it came from T cells, B-cell-depleted T cells, or PBMCs.

This CDR3 spans 14 amino acids. The trim removed 3 bases at V and 3 bases at J, leaving 1 base unmatched. Looked up from germline, CDR1 is MNHEY and CDR2 is SMNVEV (reference sequence). Authors' methods: The authors estimated nucleated cell counts from reference gene primer amplification. Profiling relied on immunoSEQ multiplex PCR, and the TCRdb table lists in-frame clones only, not all of them. Clonal size and the V and J genes are those of that table, whereas D and trimming came from the DNA. The table shows about 180,000 clones, with 60% to 80% occurring only once. The sequence came from a woman between 70 and 85 years old with acute or convalescent COVID-19. Material: peripheral blood. The chain couples TRBV27 to TRBJ2-7, with TRBD1 matching over 11 bases. Written as DNA, the CDR3 is TGTGCCAGCAGTTTCGGGACAGGGGGCTACGAGCAGTACTTC. The encoded protein is CASSFGTGGYEQYF.